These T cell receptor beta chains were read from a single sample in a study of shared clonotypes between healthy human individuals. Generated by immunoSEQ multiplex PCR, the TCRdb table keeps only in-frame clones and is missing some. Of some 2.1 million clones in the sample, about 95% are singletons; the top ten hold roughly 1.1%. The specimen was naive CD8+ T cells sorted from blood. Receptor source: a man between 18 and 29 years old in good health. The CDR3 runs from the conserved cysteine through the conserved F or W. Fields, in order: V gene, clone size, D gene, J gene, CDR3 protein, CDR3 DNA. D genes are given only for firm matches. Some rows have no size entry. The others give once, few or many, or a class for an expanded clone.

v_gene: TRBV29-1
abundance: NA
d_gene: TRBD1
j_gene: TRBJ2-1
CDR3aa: CSAIDGTGPDEQFF
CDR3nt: TGCAGCGCCATAGACGGGACAGGGCCTGATGAGCAGTTCTTC

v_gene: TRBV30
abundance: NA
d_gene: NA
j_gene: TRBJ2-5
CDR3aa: CAWRLRGTGETQYF
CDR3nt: TGTGCCTGGAGATTAAGGGGGACGGGAGAGACCCAGTACTTC

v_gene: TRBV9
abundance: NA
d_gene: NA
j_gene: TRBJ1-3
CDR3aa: CASSVGGSNTIYF
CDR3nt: TGTGCCAGCAGCGTAGGGGGTTCAAACACCATATATTTT

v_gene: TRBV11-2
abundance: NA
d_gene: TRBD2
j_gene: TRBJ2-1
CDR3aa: CASSLRASGGSTSNNEQFF
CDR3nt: TGTGCCAGCAGCTTACGGGCTAGCGGGGGAAGCACGTCAAACAATGAGCAGTTCTTC

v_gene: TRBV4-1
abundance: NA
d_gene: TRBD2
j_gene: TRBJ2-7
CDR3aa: CASSPTSGNRYEQYF
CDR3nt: TGCGCCAGCAGCCCAACTAGCGGGAACCGCTACGAGCAGTACTTC

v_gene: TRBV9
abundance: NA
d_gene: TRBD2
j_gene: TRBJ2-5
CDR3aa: CASSSRTSGGASETQYF
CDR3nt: TGTGCCAGCAGCTCGCGGACTAGCGGGGGGGCCTCAGAGACCCAGTACTTC

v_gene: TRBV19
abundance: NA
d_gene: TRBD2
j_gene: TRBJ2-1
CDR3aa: CASSMGGRYNEQFF
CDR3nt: TGTGCCAGTAGTATGGGCGGGAGGTACAATGAGCAGTTCTTC

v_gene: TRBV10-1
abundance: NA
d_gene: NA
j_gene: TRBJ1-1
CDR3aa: CASSEGRVGIAEAFF
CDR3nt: TGCGCCAGCAGTGAGGGGAGGGTCGGGATCGCTGAAGCTTTCTTT

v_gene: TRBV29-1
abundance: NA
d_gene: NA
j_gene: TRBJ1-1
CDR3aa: CSVIGGTGTEAFF
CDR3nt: TGCAGCGTTATCGGTGGGACTGGCACTGAAGCTTTCTTT

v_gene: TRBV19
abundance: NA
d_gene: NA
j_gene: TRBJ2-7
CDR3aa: CASSIVADSYEQYF
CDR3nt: TGTGCCAGTAGTATAGTAGCGGATTCCTACGAGCAGTACTTC

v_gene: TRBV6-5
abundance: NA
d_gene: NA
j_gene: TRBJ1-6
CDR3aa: CASSFDGPRGNSPLHF
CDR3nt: TGTGCCAGCAGTTTCGATGGTCCGAGGGGCAATTCACCCCTCCACTTT

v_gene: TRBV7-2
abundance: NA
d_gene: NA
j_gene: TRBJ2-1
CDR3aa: CASTLVLGAYNEQFF
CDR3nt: TGTGCCAGCACCTTAGTACTGGGGGCATACAATGAGCAGTTCTTC

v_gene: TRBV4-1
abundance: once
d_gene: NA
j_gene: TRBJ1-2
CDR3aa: CASSQGRYLGYTF
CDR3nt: TGCGCCAGCAGCCAAGGCAGGTACCTTGGCTACACCTTC

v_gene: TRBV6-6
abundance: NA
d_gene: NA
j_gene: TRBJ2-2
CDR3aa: CASTDRRNTGELFF
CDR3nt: TGTGCCAGCACCGACAGGAGAAACACCGGGGAGCTGTTTTTT

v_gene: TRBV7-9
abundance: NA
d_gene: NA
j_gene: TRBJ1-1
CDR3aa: CASSYDRTREAFF
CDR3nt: TGTGCCAGCAGCTACGACCGGACAAGAGAAGCTTTCTTT

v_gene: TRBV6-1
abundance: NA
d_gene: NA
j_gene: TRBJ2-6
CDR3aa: CASSGQYELGGGANVLTF
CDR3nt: TGTGCCAGCAGTGGCCAATACGAGCTGGGTGGAGGGGCCAACGTCCTGACTTTC

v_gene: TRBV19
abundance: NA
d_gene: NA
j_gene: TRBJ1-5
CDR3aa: CASEDTWGQPQHF
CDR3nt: TGTGCCAGTGAAGACACCTGGGGCCAGCCCCAGCATTTT

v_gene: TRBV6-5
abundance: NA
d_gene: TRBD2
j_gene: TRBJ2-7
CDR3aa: CASSYVAGAYEQYF
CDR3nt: TGTGCCAGCAGTTACGTGGCGGGGGCCTACGAGCAGTACTTC

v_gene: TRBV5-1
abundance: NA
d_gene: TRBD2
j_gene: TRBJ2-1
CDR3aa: CASSESLAGNEQFF
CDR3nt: TGCGCCAGCAGCGAAAGTCTAGCGGGCAATGAGCAGTTCTTC

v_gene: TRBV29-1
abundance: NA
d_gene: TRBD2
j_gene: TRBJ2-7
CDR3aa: CSVLAGTVSYEQYF
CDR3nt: TGCAGCGTCCTAGCGGGAACCGTCTCCTACGAGCAGTACTTC

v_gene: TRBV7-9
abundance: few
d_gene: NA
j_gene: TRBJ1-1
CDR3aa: CASSSRFGTLEAFF
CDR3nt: TGTGCCAGCAGCTCAAGATTCGGGACGTTAGAAGCTTTCTTT

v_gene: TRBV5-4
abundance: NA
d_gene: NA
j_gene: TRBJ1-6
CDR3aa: CASSRSEYGEDSPLHF
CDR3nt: TGTGCCAGCAGCCGATCCGAGTATGGAGAGGATTCACCCCTCCACTTT

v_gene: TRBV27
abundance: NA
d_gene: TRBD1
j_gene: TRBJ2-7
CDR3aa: CASSLILGQGPREQYF
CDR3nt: TGTGCCAGCAGTTTAATTTTGGGACAGGGGCCGAGGGAGCAGTACTTC

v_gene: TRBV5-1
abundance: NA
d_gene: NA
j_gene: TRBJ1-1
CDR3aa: CASSLVEGVFTEAFF
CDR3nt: TGCGCCAGCAGCTTGGTCGAGGGCGTTTTTACTGAAGCTTTCTTT

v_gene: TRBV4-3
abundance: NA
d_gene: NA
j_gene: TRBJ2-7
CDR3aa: CASSQDPLFIGARQYF
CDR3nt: TGCGCCAGCAGCCAAGACCCACTTTTTATAGGGGCCCGGCAGTACTTC

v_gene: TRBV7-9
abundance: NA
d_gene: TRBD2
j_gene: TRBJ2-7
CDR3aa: CASSSTSGYEQYF
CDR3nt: TGTGCCAGCAGCTCGACTAGCGGCTACGAGCAGTACTTC

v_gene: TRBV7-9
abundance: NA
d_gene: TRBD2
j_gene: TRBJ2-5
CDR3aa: CASSFAPGGPETQYF
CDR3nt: TGTGCCAGCAGCTTCGCTCCGGGGGGGCCAGAGACCCAGTACTTC

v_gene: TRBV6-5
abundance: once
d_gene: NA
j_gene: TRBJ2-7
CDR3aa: CASSTGGEQYF
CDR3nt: TGTGCCAGCAGTACTGGGGGCGAGCAGTACTTC

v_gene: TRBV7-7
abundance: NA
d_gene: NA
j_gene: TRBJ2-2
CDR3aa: CASSLVSGTGELFF
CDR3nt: TGTGCTAGCAGCTTAGTCTCAGGCACCGGGGAGCTGTTTTTT